Sequencing of this T cell receptor beta chain was carried out in a study of CD8 T cells in Susac syndrome. V lost 0 bases, J lost 8 bases, and 19 bases lay in between. From germline, CDR1 is GTSNPN and CDR2 SVGIG (reference sequence). The CDR3 covers 15 residues. Negative magnetic isolation gave CD8+ and CD4+ cells; FACS enriched CD8+ TEMRA. An amount of RNA that ranged from 0.5 to 1 ug was reverse transcribed with random hexamers. With immunoSEQ multiplex PCR, TCR beta CDR3 was amplified across 54 Vbeta and 13 Jbeta. Via MiXCR, TCRdb re-called the immunoSEQ multiplex PCR reads, giving one row per CDR3 protein. Here the sample spans hundreds of thousands of distinct CDR3 sequences, approximately 85% being singletons.

This receptor was identified in a human donor with multiple sclerosis. The gene calls are TRBV30 and TRBJ1-2; a weak D match, TRBD1 (6 bases). Sequenced: CD8+ T cells from PBMCs. The CDR3 loop reads CAWSVAQRPGDGYTF. The DNA of the CDR3 is TGTGCCTGGAGTGTCGCCCAGCGGCCAGGGGACGGCTACACCTTC.